This TCR beta chain was retrieved from a study of response to subunit inactivated influenza vaccine. TCRdb used MiXCR to reprocess the RT-PCR reads, holding one entry per CDR3 protein. This sample has 600,000 to 850,000 distinct CDR3 sequences; 14% occur once, and the top ten carry roughly 7.6%. Study-level findings and limits: A suggestion made by the authors is that each seasonal influenza vaccination recruits few new T cells.

Ten or more counts support this clonotype. The antigen is not known. CDR3 length: 15 amino acids. V was shortened by 5 bases and J by 8 bases, with 20 bases between the two germline ends. This sequence joins TRBV12-3 or TRBV12-4 and TRBJ2-3, with a weak D call TRBD2 (6 bases). The sequence derives from a man in his fifties or sixties who received an inactivated influenza vaccine. Source: PBMCs from blood, taken around 15 days before vaccination. This chain's CDR3 is CASSLLMGEASTQYF. The DNA for the CDR3 is TGTGCCAGCAGTCTCCTTATGGGGGAGGCGTCTACGCAGTATTTT.